This TCR beta chain came from a study of blood T cell repertoires in COVID-19. Study context: Samples representing acute and convalescent COVID-19 were sourced from the United States, Italy and Spain. PBMCs, B-cell-depleted T cells, or T cells provided the cDNA or gDNA that made up the material.

V was clipped by 7 bases and J by 5 bases, with 17 bases between them. Germline V gives CDR1 SNHLY, CDR2 FYNNEI. The CDR3 runs to 14 residues. Original data processing: Nucleated cell number was recorded as an estimate derived from reference gene primer amplification. The protocol was immunoSEQ multiplex PCR, while the TCRdb copy is restricted to in-frame clones and leaves out a portion. V and J calls and clone size come straight from that table; D and trimming were deduced from the DNA. Of some 100,000 clones in the sample, almost 85% were seen once. The V and J genes are TRBV2 and TRBJ2-5; a weak D match, TRBD2 (6 bases). The sequenced sample was peripheral blood. The receptor was derived from a man aged 50 to 60 with active or convalescent COVID-19. The CDR3 bases are TGTGCCAGCAAACGTGGGAAGGAGGGGGAGACCCAGTACTTC. It specifies CASKRGKEGETQYF.